The following is a T cell receptor (beta chain) sequence with its context. Its antigen is currently unknown. The record originates from a study of response to subunit inactivated influenza vaccine. Whole-study results and caveats: That few new T cells are recruited by each seasonal influenza vaccination was the authors' suggestion.

One entry per CDR3 protein, called by TCRdb with MiXCR from the RT-PCR reads. The profile shows hundreds of thousands of distinct CDR3 sequences, 20% to 25% of them singletons. Germline CDR1 reads SGHRS; CDR2 reads YFSETQ. The junction had 8 bases not matched to a gene; V was cut back by 4 bases and J by 7 bases. CDR3 length: 16 residues. The TCR originated in a man aged 50-75 years who received an inactivated influenza vaccine. The sequencing used PBMCs from blood, collected around 22 months after vaccination. The gene calls are TRBV5-1 and TRBJ2-1; TRBD2 aligns across 13 bases. The CDR3 DNA reads TGCGCCAGCAGCCAAGAAACGACTAGCGGGAGGAATGAGCAGTTCTTC. As protein: CASSQETTSGRNEQFF.